This entry lists 5 T cell receptor beta chains sequenced from one sample in a study of cytomegalovirus exposure and HLA in healthy donors. PCR used 60 Vbeta primers and 13 Jbeta primers. Clones were read by immunoSEQ multiplex PCR, and TCRdb kept only the in-frame ones, dropping some. The repertoire has over 80,000 clones, roughly 79% of them found once; the top ten carry roughly 3.2%. The sequenced sample was PBMCs. These receptors were taken from a female donor in good health and CMV-seropositive.

CDR3 amino acids: CASSAQGQFTRQYF. CDR3 DNA: TGTGCCAGCAGCGCACAGGGGCAATTTACGAGGCAGTACTTC. J is TRBJ2-7 and V is TRBV7-9, with TRBD1 matching over 7 bases. CDR3 length equals 14 residues. Germline loops: CDR1 SEHNR, CDR2 FQNEAQ (reference sequence). J lost 9 bases, V lost 5 bases, and 13 bases had no gene match.

The rearrangement uses TRBV5-1 and TRBJ2-3; D remains ambiguous. From germline, CDR1 is SGHRS and CDR2 YFSETQ. Trimming cost V 4 bases and J 3 bases, with 18 bases left between them. The CDR3 loop spans 16 amino acids. The CDR3: CASSPPPVSRTDTQYF. Here the CDR3 DNA reads TGCGCCAGCAGCCCCCCGCCAGTTTCCCGAACAGATACGCAGTATTTT. Looking up the rest from reference TRBV5-1 and TRBJ2-3 gives the full variable domain: KAGVTQTPRYLIKTRGQQVTLSCSPISGHRSVSWYQQTPGQGLQFLFEYFSETQRNKGNFPGRFSGRQFSNSRSEMNVSTLELGDSALYLCASSPPPVSRTDTQYFGPGTRLTVL.

CDR3 protein: CASSLGSVFYNEQFF. Here the CDR3 DNA reads TGTGCCAGCAGCTTGGGCAGCGTGTTCTACAATGAGCAGTTCTTC. This chain uses TRBV5-4 with TRBJ2-1; the D is unclear. The CDR3 totals 15 residues. Between the trimmed V and J ends, which lost 0 bases and 3 bases, there was a span of 10 bases. Germline V gene sequence: CDR1 SGHNT, CDR2 YYREEE (reference sequence).

The chain carries TRBV5-6 and TRBJ1-2; D might be TRBD1 (6 bases). The CDR3 spans 13 residues. Trimming removed 1 base at V and 7 bases at J, with 11 bases between. Germline V gene data show CDR1 as SGHDT and CDR2 as YYEEEE. This CDR3 reads CASSLTGSSGYTF. In nucleotides, the CDR3 is TGTGCCAGCAGCTTGACAGGGTCGAGTGGCTACACCTTC.

This rearrangement joins TRBV7-2 to TRBJ1-4, with 7 bases fitting TRBD1. J was trimmed by 6 bases and V by 5 bases; bases with no gene match: 9. Looked up from germline, CDR1 is SGHTA and CDR2 is FQGNSA. This CDR3 comprises 15 residues. For the CDR3, the DNA is TGTGCCAGCAGCACCTCCGGGACAGCGGATGAAAAACTGTTTTTT. It encodes CASSTSGTADEKLFF.